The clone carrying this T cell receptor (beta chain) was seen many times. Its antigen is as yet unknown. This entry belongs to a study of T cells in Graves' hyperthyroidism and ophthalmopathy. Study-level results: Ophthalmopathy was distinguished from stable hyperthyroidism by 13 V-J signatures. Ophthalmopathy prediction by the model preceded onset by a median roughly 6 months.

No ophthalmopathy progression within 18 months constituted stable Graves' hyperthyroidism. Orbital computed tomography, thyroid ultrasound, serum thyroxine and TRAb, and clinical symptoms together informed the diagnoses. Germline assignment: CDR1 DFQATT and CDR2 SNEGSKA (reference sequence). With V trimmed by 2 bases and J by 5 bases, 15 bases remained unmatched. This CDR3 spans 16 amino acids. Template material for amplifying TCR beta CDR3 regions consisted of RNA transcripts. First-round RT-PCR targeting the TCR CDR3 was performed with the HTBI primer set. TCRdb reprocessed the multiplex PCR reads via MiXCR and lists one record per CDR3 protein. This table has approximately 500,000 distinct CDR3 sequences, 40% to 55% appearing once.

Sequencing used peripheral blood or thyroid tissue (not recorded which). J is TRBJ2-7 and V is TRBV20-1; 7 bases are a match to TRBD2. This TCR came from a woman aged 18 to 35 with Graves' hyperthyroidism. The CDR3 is CSARPRKRDRIHEQYF. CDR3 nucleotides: TGCAGTGCTAGACCGAGAAAGCGGGACCGTATCCACGAGCAGTACTTC.